Listed below are T cell receptor beta chains from one sample, sequenced in a study of T-cell memory formation after mild COVID-19. TCRdb re-called the 5' RACE reads through MiXCR, storing one row per CDR3 protein. The sample contains about 15,000 distinct CDR3 sequences, approximately 19% of which appear only once. Material: PBMCs or a T cell subset sorted from them (not recorded which). The receptors originated from an adult woman who had mild COVID-19 (a few samples of this study predate the infection). Cell type and time point are not known. Both conserved end residues are part of each CDR3. The order of the fields is V gene, J gene, D gene, CDR3 protein. The D gene is left open where the match is weak.

TRBV5-1	TRBJ2-7	.	CASSYSGGSYEQYF
TRBV12-3/TRBV12-4	TRBJ2-3	TRBD2	CASSLRTGLPDTQYF
TRBV12-3/TRBV12-4	TRBJ1-2	.	CASSEDTGNYGYTF
TRBV12-3/TRBV12-4	TRBJ2-3	.	CASRDAGALTDTQYF
TRBV5-6	TRBJ2-3	.	CASSPLYRDLSTDTQYF
TRBV24-1	TRBJ1-2	TRBD1	CATSDLDRVYGYTF
TRBV19	TRBJ1-6	.	CASSILPAGTSHSPLHF
TRBV18	TRBJ2-3	TRBD2	CASTADERGYTDTQYF
TRBV15	TRBJ2-6	.	CATSRGTGANVLTF
TRBV7-2	TRBJ1-2	TRBD1	CASSYKSMTGFYGYTF
TRBV12-3/TRBV12-4	TRBJ1-1	TRBD1	CASTSLIDRVSWTEAFF
TRBV6-6	TRBJ2-7	.	CASSYSNPAYEQYF
TRBV6-4	TRBJ2-7	.	CASSWEFGYEQYF
TRBV9	TRBJ2-2	.	CASSVASTGELFF
TRBV6-5	TRBJ1-5	.	CASGEGGTPNQPQHF
TRBV25-1	TRBJ2-7	.	CASSESRRYGDEQYF
TRBV4-2	TRBJ2-1	.	CASSQVGTDTYNEQFF
TRBV4-1	TRBJ2-3	.	CASSQNRGGGGVDTQYF
TRBV12-3/TRBV12-4	TRBJ2-3	TRBD1	CASNYRGASTDTQYF
TRBV20-1	TRBJ2-1	.	CSASGQINNEQFF
TRBV12-3/TRBV12-4	TRBJ2-5	.	CASKRLPQETQYF
TRBV20-1	TRBJ1-1	.	CSAPRGRRDTEAFF
TRBV12-3/TRBV12-4	TRBJ2-2	TRBD2	CASLLAGGTGELFF
TRBV5-4	TRBJ2-7	TRBD2	CASSYSGAPYEQYF
TRBV9	TRBJ1-2	TRBD1	CASSVASGGLNYGYTF
TRBV14	TRBJ2-1	.	CASSSWGSPRNEQFF
TRBV12-3/TRBV12-4	TRBJ2-2	TRBD1	CASTSPTGENTGELFF
TRBV29-1	TRBJ2-3	.	CSVVTPTDTQYF
TRBV6-5	TRBJ1-2	TRBD1	CASSYRQGPADGYTF
TRBV10-3	TRBJ1-2	.	CAISELMAYGYTF
TRBV19	TRBJ1-2	.	CASSIGVSYGYTF
TRBV4-1	TRBJ1-1	.	CASSQEGSSAEAFF
TRBV24-1	TRBJ2-2	.	CATSAQEAGELFF
TRBV20-1	TRBJ1-1	TRBD1	CSARGYSQQGVSNTEAFF
TRBV11-3	TRBJ2-2	.	CASSGIRQNTGELFF
TRBV19	TRBJ2-7	.	CASSITGETWSYEQYF
TRBV7-9	TRBJ1-2	.	CASSPGYTF
TRBV5-6	TRBJ1-2	.	CASGQTNYGYTF
TRBV6-2/TRBV6-3	TRBJ2-3	.	CASSDGTNTDTQYF
TRBV20-1	TRBJ2-7	.	CSAPSLGSYEQYF
TRBV7-3	TRBJ2-3	.	CASSPAYEDPRADTQYF
TRBV7-2	TRBJ2-3	.	CASSRPWLDRTDTQYF
TRBV4-2	TRBJ2-7	TRBD2	CASSQDSKRGGRYEQYF
TRBV12-3/TRBV12-4	TRBJ2-5	.	CASSLVEETQYF
TRBV18	TRBJ2-3	.	CASSGGSTSTDTQYF
TRBV7-5	TRBJ2-6	.	CISVPEVTDRGHPHCGANVLTF
TRBV3-1	TRBJ2-7	TRBD1	CASSQDGQGLSYEQYF
TRBV7-9	TRBJ2-5	TRBD2	CASSSSGGLDRWRETQYF
TRBV10-3	TRBJ2-1	.	CAISETGRVNEQFF
TRBV6-4	TRBJ2-3	TRBD2	CASRTGGGSTDTQYF